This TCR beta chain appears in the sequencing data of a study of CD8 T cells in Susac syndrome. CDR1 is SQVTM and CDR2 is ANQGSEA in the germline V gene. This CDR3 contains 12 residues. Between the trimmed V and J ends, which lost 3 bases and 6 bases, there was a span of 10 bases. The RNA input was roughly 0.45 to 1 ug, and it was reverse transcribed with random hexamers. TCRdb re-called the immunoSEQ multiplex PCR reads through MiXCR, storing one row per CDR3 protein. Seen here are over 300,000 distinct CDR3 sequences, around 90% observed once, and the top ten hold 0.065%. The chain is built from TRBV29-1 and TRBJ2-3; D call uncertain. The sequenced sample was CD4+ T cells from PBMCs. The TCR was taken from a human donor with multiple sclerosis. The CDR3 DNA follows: TGCAGCGTTGATCCCCCCCAGGATACGCAGTATTTT. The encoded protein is CSVDPPQDTQYF.